Below are 29 T cell receptor beta chains sequenced from a single sample in a study of blood T cell repertoires in COVID-19. Data came from immunoSEQ multiplex PCR; TCRdb stores just in-frame clones and leaves some out. The table includes some 300,000 clones, nearly 90% detected once. The sequencing sample was made of PBMCs or T cells enriched from blood (not recorded which). Receptors originate from a woman younger than 30 with acute COVID-19.

This clone appeared a single time. The CDR3 DNA is TGTGCCAGCAGCAAAGTGTCTGGCGAAGAGGAGCAGCCCCAGCATTTT. Translated, it gives CASSKVSGEEEQPQHF. The chain couples TRBV21-1 to TRBJ1-5. TRBV21-1 counts as a pseudogene. CDR3 length: 16 residues.

This chain connects TRBV7-3 to TRBJ2-3, with D tentatively TRBD2 (6 bases). This CDR3 contains 16 residues. Germline assignment: CDR1 SGHTA and CDR2 FQGTGA. Deletions cut 2 bases from V and 1 base from J, with 13 bases between. CDR3 residues: CASSLPRGGGTDTQYF. CDR3 DNA: TGTGCCAGCAGCTTACCGCGGGGAGGAGGCACAGATACGCAGTATTTT.

This clone was detected once. V usage is TRBV6-5 and J usage is TRBJ1-2, with D hard to call. Germline CDR1 MNHEY, CDR2 SVGAGI. The V end lost 0 bases, the J end lost 8 bases, and 10 bases lay between the germline ends. This CDR3 region has 13 residues. The CDR3 region is CASSYSAVRGYTF. The CDR3 nucleotides read TGTGCCAGCAGTTACTCCGCGGTTCGAGGCTACACCTTC.

The chain links TRBV5-1 to TRBJ1-1; 7 bases match TRBD1. V was clipped by 3 bases and J by 5 bases; unmatched bases: 7. The CDR3 totals 14 residues. Germline CDR1 is SGHRS and CDR2 is YFSETQ. CDR3 region: CASSSDRDRTEAFF. CDR3 coding DNA: TGCGCCAGCAGCTCTGACAGGGATCGAACTGAAGCTTTCTTT.

This sequence joins TRBV28 and TRBJ2-7; D might be TRBD2 (6 bases). Trimming shortened V by 5 bases and J by 3 bases, and 17 bases separated the two germline ends. The CDR3 is made up of 15 amino acids. Germline lookup yields CDR1 MDHEN and CDR2 SYDVKM. The CDR3 here is CASSLMGGQYYEQYF. CDR3 nucleotide sequence: TGTGCCAGCAGTCTCATGGGAGGCCAGTACTACGAGCAGTACTTC.

The chain recombines TRBV7-2 with TRBJ2-1; 7 bases match TRBD2. The ends lost 5 bases at V and 12 bases at J; junction bases unmatched: 10. The CDR3 extends over 13 amino acids. Germline lookup yields CDR1 SGHTA and CDR2 FQGNSA. CDR3 bases: TGTGCCAGCAGCCGATTCTCGGGGGAGGGGCAGTTCTTC. Its protein is CASSRFSGEGQFF.

This clone has only a few counts. This rearrangement joins TRBV11-2 to TRBJ1-2; 9 bases map to TRBD1. Germline CDR1 SGHAT, CDR2 FQNNGV. The CDR3 has 14 amino acids. The V and J ends lost 4 bases and 6 bases, in that order; junction bases with no gene match: 6. The CDR3 DNA reads as TGTGCCAGCAGCTCGGACAGGGGTAGCGATGGCTACACCTTC. It yields the protein CASSSDRGSDGYTF.

This clone was recorded only once. This chain links TRBV7-2 with TRBJ1-5; the D gene is possibly TRBD1 (5 bases). The CDR3 has 13 amino acids. CDR1 SGHTA and CDR2 FQGNSA come from the germline V gene. The V gene lost 5 bases and the J gene lost 5 bases, with 10 bases spanning the gap. CDR3 amino acids: CASSKSRDQPQHF. CDR3 DNA: TGTGCCAGCAGCAAAAGCAGGGATCAGCCCCAGCATTTT.

The V and J genes are TRBV6-9 and TRBJ1-2; D gene uncertain. The CDR3 sequence is 14 residues long. CDR1 and CDR2 from the germline V gene are MNHGY and SVAAGI. Trimming removed 4 bases at V and 0 bases at J, with 9 bases between. The CDR3 nucleotides read TGTGCCAGCAGTTCCTTACTAGCTAACTATGGCTACACCTTC. As protein: CASSSLLANYGYTF.

The chain carries TRBV5-1 and TRBJ1-2; the match to TRBD1 covers 8 bases. This CDR3 spans 16 amino acids. Germline-derived CDR1 and CDR2 are SGHRS and YFSETQ. With V trimmed by 0 bases and J by 2 bases, 6 bases remained unmatched. The CDR3 here is CASSLEPGQGNYGYTF. The CDR3 nucleotides read TGCGCCAGCAGCTTGGAACCCGGACAGGGAAACTATGGCTACACCTTC.

The chain is built from TRBV28 and TRBJ1-3; TRBD1 agrees at 7 bases. The CDR3 is 14 residues long. The germline CDR1 and CDR2 sequences are MDHEN and SYDVKM. Losses at the gene ends were 5 bases for V and 8 bases for J; bases not matched to a gene: 9. The CDR3 DNA sequence: TGTGCCAGCAGTCCACACCGACAGGGAGACACCATATATTTT. This sequence encodes CASSPHRQGDTIYF.

The DNA of the CDR3 is TGTGCCACTAGAGCCTCCTACGAGCAGTACTTC. Its protein is CATRASYEQYF. The J gene is TRBJ2-7, the V gene TRBV27; D not certain. This CDR3 comprises 11 residues. The V end was cut by 10 bases, the J end by 0 bases, with 7 bases between. Germline V CDR1 and CDR2: MNHEY, SMNVEV (reference sequence).

The chain couples TRBV6-4 to TRBJ2-1; D ambiguous. V lost 3 bases, J lost 1 base, and 10 bases lay in between. There are 15 residues in the CDR3. CDR1 MRHNA and CDR2 SNTAGT come from the germline V gene. The CDR3, as DNA: TGTGCCAGCAGTGAGGCCGAGGTGTCCTACAATGAGCAGTTCTTC. Translated, it gives CASSEAEVSYNEQFF.

The gene calls are TRBV2 and TRBJ1-2; 9 bases fit TRBD1. J lost 8 bases, V lost 11 bases, and 9 bases had no gene match. CDR1 and CDR2 (germline): SNHLY, FYNNEI. The CDR3 is 12 residues long. CDR3 nucleotide sequence: TGTGCCGGTCCCGGGACAGGGAACGGCTACACCTTC. It is translated as CAGPGTGNGYTF.

The rearrangement joins TRBV3-1 (or the pseudogene TRBV3-2) to TRBJ1-1; TRBD1 aligns across 8 bases. Per germline, CDR1 LGHDT and CDR2 YNNKEL (reference sequence). The ends lost 5 bases at V and 5 bases at J; junction bases unmatched: 4. The CDR3 runs 13 residues. CDR3 coding DNA: TGTGCCAGCAGCGCAACAGGGGGAACTGAAGCTTTCTTT. It translates to CASSATGGTEAFF.

A few counts support this clone. This chain uses TRBV5-6 with TRBJ1-5; no clear D. The CDR3 has 13 residues. Germline V gene data show CDR1 as SGHDT and CDR2 as YYEEEE. The ends were cut back, 4 bases at V and 7 bases at J, with 12 bases in the middle. In DNA, the CDR3 is TGTGCCAGCAGCCCCGCGAGAAGCCAGCCCCAGCATTTT. Its translation: CASSPARSQPQHF.

V is TRBV6-5 and J is TRBJ1-3; unclear D gene. The germline CDR1 and CDR2 sequences are MNHEY and SVGAGI. Trimming cost V 6 bases and J 6 bases, with 15 bases left between them. The CDR3 is made up of 14 amino acids. The CDR3 reads CASRDVRRENTIYF. In DNA form, the CDR3 reads TGTGCCAGCAGGGACGTTAGGCGGGAAAACACCATATATTTT.

Remarks on this clone: At one of its ends the junction is not consistent with the germline gene, which may arise from a read error. The V call is TRBV27, the J call TRBJ2-7, with no clear D. Per germline, CDR1 MNHEY and CDR2 SMNVEV (reference sequence). The CDR3 is made up of 13 amino acids. The CDR3 here is CASSLSGVHEQYF. In nucleotides, the CDR3 is TGTGCCAGCAGTCTATCAGGAGTCCACGAGCAGTACTTC.

The chain combines TRBV5-1 with TRBJ1-1; D ambiguous. The CDR3 contains 14 residues. Germline V gives CDR1 SGHRS, CDR2 YFSETQ. Trimming took off 0 bases at V and 4 bases at J, with 10 bases between the two ends. The CDR3 bases are TGCGCCAGCAGCTTGGAAGTAGCGCGCACTGAAGCTTTCTTT. Translating it yields CASSLEVARTEAFF.

The chain carries TRBV5-6 and TRBJ2-5; a weak D match, TRBD1 (6 bases). The V gene lost 5 bases and the J gene lost 4 bases, with 15 bases spanning the gap. The CDR3 has 14 residues. Germline CDR1 is SGHDT and CDR2 is YYEEEE. The CDR3 sequence: CASREEGHLETQYF. As DNA, the CDR3 is TGTGCCAGCAGGGAAGAGGGACACTTAGAGACCCAGTACTTC.

This chain joins TRBV5-6 and TRBJ2-7; a weak D match, TRBD2 (6 bases). The CDR3 has 13 residues. V lost 2 bases and J lost 6, with 12 bases in between. Per germline, CDR1 SGHDT and CDR2 YYEEEE. The CDR3 DNA follows: TGTGCCAGCAGCTTTCTAGCGTTCGGCGAGCAGTACTTC. Its protein is CASSFLAFGEQYF.

This clone is a singleton in its sample. Other nucleotide sequences in the sample specify the same CDR3. The J gene is TRBJ1-1, the V gene TRBV5-1; D gene ambiguous. Trimming left V 0 bases short and J 1 base short, with 4 bases between. This CDR3 spans 13 amino acids. Germline V gene sequence: CDR1 SGHRS, CDR2 YFSETQ. The CDR3 DNA follows: TGCGCCAGCAGCTTGGCGTGGAACACTGAAGCTTTCTTT. This codes for CASSLAWNTEAFF.

The chain joins TRBV19 to TRBJ2-7; 9 positions agree with TRBD1. CDR3 size: 15 residues. Germline-derived CDR1 and CDR2 are LNHDA and SQIVND (reference sequence). Germline trimming cut 4 bases from V and 0 bases from J; bases unmatched to any gene: 4. The CDR3 here is CASSTGTGNSYEQYF. DNA for the CDR3: TGTGCCAGTAGTACCGGGACAGGGAACTCCTACGAGCAGTACTTC.

This chain uses TRBV6-5 with TRBJ2-1; 7 bases are a match to TRBD1. The CDR3 extends over 12 amino acids. Per germline, CDR1 MNHEY and CDR2 SVGAGI. The V and J ends lost 6 bases and 8 bases, in that order; junction bases with no gene match: 4. CDR3 nucleotide sequence: TGTGCCAGCAGACAGGGGAGCGATGAGCAGTTCTTC. Its protein is CASRQGSDEQFF.

The J gene is TRBJ1-5, the V gene TRBV24-1; D gene unclear. Trimming shortened V by 5 bases and J by 3 bases, and 10 bases separated the two germline ends. Germline V gene data show CDR1 as KGHDR and CDR2 as SFDVKD. The CDR3 length is 14 residues. This CDR3 is CATSVGGPNQPQHF. As DNA, the CDR3 is TGTGCCACCAGTGTGGGAGGACCCAATCAGCCCCAGCATTTT.

As to this clone: Given the absence of the conserved phenylalanine or tryptophan at the CDR3 end, a read error is likely. The DNA is left out, because the CDR3 cannot be placed on it with certainty; the CDR3 is given as TCRdb lists it. The rearrangement joins TRBV7-9 to TRBJ1-1. 11 amino acids form the CDR3, both terminal residues included. The V gene's germline CDR1 is SEHNR and CDR2 FQNEAQ (reference sequence). The CDR3: CASSGEVETRV.

This clone was seen just once. The rearrangement uses TRBV18 and TRBJ1-5; D is ambiguous. The CDR3 covers 13 residues. The V end was cut by 4 bases, the J end by 5 bases, with 9 bases between. Per the germline V gene, CDR1 is KGHSH and CDR2 is LQKENI. The CDR3 here is CASSLRPDQPQHF. The DNA of the CDR3 is TGTGCCAGCTCACTGCGGCCCGATCAGCCCCAGCATTTT.

The chain links TRBV15 to TRBJ2-7; 8 positions match TRBD1. Unmatched junction bases numbered 8, after V lost 4 bases and J lost 0 bases. The CDR3 loop spans 16 amino acids. Looked up from germline, CDR1 is LNHNV and CDR2 is YYDKDF (reference sequence). The CDR3 reads CATSTSTGAFSYEQYF. The CDR3 DNA reads TGTGCCACCAGCACCTCGACAGGGGCCTTCTCCTACGAGCAGTACTTC. Full variable domain (rest looked up from reference TRBV15 and TRBJ2-7): DAMVIQNPRYQVTQFGKPVTLSCSQTLNHNVMYWYQQKSSQAPKLLFHYYDKDFNNEADTPDNFQSRRPNTSFCFLDIRSPGLGDTAMYLCATSTSTGAFSYEQYFGPGTRLTVT.

V gene TRBV10-3 combines with J gene TRBJ2-6; D may be TRBD1 (5 bases). Per germline, CDR1 ENHRY and CDR2 SYGVKD. The CDR3 is 15 amino acids. V was trimmed by 10 bases and J by 0 bases, leaving 13 bases between them. CDR3 nucleotides: TGTGCCACATTCGGCAGGGACTCTGGGGCCAACGTCCTGACTTTC. This gives the protein CATFGRDSGANVLTF.